This TCR beta chain is drawn from a study of PD-1 blockade in mismatch repair-deficient tumors. Study at large: Enrolled about 2013-2016, patients had progressing, pretreated mismatch repair-deficient cancers of approximately 13 types.

Findings of the study overall: Tumor-resident clones, often undetectable pretreatment in blood, expanded then contracted after pembrolizumab.

Comments on this clone: Its antigen remains unknown.

Using immunoSEQ multiplex PCR, the repertoire was profiled, and TCRdb retains in-frame clones only, with some absent. The sample includes 100,000 or so clones, approximately 80% of them seen just once. Mismatch repair deficiency was confirmed in all patients, by PCR or immunohistochemistry. The TCR-sequenced patients were a few responders to pembrolizumab. The germline V gene encodes CDR1 WSHSY and CDR2 SAAADI. V shed 0 bases and J shed 9 bases, with 9 bases lying between them. The CDR3 loop spans 13 amino acids. The chain carries TRBV10-2 and TRBJ1-5; maybe TRBD1 (5 bases). This sequence originates from an adult with mismatch repair-deficient cancer. The specimen was peripheral blood, collected about 33 weeks after starting pembrolizumab. Here the CDR3 reads CASSESPRGPQHF. The CDR3 bases are TGCGCCAGCAGTGAGTCTCCGAGGGGGCCCCAGCATTTT.